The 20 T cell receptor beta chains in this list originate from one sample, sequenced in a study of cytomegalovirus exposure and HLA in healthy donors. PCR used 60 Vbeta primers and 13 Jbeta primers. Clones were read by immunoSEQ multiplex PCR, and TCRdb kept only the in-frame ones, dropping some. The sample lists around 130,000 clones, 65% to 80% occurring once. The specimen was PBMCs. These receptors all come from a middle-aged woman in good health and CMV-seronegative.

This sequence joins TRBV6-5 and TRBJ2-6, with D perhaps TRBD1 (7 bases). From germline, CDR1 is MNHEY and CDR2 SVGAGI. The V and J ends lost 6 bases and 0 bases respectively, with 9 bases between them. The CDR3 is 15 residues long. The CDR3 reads CASSRGASGANVLTF. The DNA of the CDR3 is TGTGCCAGCAGCAGGGGGGCCTCTGGGGCCAACGTCCTGACTTTC.

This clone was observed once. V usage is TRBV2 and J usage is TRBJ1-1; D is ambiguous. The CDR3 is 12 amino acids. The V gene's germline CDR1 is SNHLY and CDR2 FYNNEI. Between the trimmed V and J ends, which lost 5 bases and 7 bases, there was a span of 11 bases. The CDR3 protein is CASSREVNEAFF. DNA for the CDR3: TGTGCCAGCAGTCGAGAGGTAAATGAAGCTTTCTTT.

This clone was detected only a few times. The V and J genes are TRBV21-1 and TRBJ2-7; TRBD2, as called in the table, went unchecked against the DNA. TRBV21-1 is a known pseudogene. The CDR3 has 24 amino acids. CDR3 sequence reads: CASSKKGGGRQGPRRLAGFYEQYF. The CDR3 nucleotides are TGTGCCAGCAGCAAAAAGGGAGGGGGACGACAGGGCCCGCGACGACTAGCGGGATTCTACGAGCAGTACTTC.

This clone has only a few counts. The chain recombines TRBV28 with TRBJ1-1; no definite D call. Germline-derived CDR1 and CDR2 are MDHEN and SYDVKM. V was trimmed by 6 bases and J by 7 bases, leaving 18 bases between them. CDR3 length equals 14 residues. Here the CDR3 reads CASSPLGGSYEAFF. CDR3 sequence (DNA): TGTGCCAGCAGCCCATTGGGAGGGTCGTATGAAGCTTTCTTT.

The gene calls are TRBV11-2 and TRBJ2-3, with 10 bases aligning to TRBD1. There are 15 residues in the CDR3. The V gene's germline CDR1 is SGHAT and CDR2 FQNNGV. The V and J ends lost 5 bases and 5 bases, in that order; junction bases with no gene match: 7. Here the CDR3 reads CASSPGTGAQDTQYF. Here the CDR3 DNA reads TGTGCCAGCAGCCCCGGGACAGGGGCACAAGATACGCAGTATTTT.

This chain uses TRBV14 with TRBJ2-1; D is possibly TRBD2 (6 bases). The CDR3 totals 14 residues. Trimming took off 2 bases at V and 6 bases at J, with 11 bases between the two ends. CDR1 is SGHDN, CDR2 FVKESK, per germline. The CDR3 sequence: CASSQSVSGNEQFF. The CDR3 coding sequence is TGTGCCAGCAGCCAATCGGTTAGCGGCAATGAGCAGTTCTTC. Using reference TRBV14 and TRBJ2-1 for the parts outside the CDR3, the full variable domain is EAGVTQFPSHSVIEKGQTVTLRCDPISGHDNLYWYRRVMGKEIKFLLHFVKESKQDESGMPNNRFLAERTGGTYSTLKVQPAELEDSGVYFCASSQSVSGNEQFFGPGTRLTVL.

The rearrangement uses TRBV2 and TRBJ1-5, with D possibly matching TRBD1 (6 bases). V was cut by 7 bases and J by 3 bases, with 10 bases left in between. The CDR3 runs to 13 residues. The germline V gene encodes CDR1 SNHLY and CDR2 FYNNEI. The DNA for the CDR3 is TGTGCCAGCAAGAGACAGGTCAATCAGCCCCAGCATTTT. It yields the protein CASKRQVNQPQHF.

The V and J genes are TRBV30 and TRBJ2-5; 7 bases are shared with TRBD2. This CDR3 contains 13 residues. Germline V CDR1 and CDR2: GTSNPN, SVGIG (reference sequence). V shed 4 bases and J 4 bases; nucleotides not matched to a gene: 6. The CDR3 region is CAWTRDYRETQYF. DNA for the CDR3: TGTGCCTGGACCCGGGACTACCGAGAGACCCAGTACTTC.

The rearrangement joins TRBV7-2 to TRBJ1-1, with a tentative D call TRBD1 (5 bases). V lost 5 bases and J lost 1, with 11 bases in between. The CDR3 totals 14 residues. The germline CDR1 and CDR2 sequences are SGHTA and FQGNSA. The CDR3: CASSPERGNTEAFF. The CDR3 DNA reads TGTGCCAGCAGCCCGGAAAGGGGGAACACTGAAGCTTTCTTT.

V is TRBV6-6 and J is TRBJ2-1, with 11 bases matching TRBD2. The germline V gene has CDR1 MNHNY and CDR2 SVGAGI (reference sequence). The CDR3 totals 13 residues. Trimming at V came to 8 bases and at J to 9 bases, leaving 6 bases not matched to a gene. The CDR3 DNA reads TGTGCCAGCGCGACTAGCGGGACCAGTGAGCAGTTCTTC. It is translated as CASATSGTSEQFF.

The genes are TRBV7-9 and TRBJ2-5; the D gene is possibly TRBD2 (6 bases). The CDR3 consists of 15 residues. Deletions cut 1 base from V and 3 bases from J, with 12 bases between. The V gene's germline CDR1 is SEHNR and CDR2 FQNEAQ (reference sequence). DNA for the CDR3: TGTGCCAGCAGCTTAGGAGTCGGAGGGGAAGAGACCCAGTACTTC. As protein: CASSLGVGGEETQYF.

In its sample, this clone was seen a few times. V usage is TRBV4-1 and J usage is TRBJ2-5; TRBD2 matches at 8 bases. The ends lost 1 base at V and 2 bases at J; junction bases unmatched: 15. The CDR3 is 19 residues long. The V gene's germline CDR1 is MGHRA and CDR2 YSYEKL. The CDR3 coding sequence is TGCGCCAGCAGCCAAGGGATGGGGGCGGGAGGACCGTGGCAAGAGACCCAGTACTTC. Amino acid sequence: CASSQGMGAGGPWQETQYF.

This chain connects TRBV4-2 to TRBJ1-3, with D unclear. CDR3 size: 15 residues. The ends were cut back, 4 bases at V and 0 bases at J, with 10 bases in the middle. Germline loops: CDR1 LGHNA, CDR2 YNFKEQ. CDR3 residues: CASSPLWSSGNTIYF. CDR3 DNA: TGTGCCAGCAGCCCCCTTTGGAGCTCTGGAAACACCATATATTTT.

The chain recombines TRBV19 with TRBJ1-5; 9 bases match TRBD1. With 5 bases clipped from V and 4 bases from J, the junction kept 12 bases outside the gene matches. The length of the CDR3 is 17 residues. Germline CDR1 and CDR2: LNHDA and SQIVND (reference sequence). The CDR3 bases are TGTGCCAGTAGTCTCACCGGGACAGGGATTGGGAATCAGCCCCAGCATTTT. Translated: CASSLTGTGIGNQPQHF.

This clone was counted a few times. The CDR3 DNA sequence: TGTGCCATCAGGGGACAGGACGATGGCTACACCTTC. It specifies CAIRGQDDGYTF. The rearrangement joins TRBV10-3 to TRBJ1-2; TRBD1 agrees at 8 bases. The V gene's germline CDR1 is ENHRY and CDR2 SYGVKD. Germline trimming cut 6 bases from V and 6 bases from J; bases unmatched to any gene: 3. The CDR3 covers 12 residues.

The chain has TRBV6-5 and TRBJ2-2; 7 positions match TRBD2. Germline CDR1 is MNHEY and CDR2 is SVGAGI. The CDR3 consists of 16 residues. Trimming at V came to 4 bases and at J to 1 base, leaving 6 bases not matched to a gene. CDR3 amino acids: CASSSPAGQNTGELFF. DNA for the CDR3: TGTGCCAGCAGTTCCCCAGCGGGGCAGAACACCGGGGAGCTGTTTTTT.

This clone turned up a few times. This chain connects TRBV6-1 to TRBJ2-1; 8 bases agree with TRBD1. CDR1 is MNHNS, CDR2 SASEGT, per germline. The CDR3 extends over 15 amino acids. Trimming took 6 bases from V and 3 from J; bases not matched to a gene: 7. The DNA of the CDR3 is TGTGCCAGCAGCGCCGGGACAGGTGACTACAATGAGCAGTTCTTC. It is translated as CASSAGTGDYNEQFF.

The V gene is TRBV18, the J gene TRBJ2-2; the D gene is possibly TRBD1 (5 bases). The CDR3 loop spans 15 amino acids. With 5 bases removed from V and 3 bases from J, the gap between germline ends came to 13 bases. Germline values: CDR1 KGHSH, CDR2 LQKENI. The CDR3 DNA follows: TGTGCCAGCTCATCTCAGGGCTCGGACACCGGGGAGCTGTTTTTT. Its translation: CASSSQGSDTGELFF.

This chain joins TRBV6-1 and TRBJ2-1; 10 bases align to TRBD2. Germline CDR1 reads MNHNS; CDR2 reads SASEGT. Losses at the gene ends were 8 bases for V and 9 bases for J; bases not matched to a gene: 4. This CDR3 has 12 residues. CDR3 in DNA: TGTGCCAGCGGCCTAGCGGGAGCTGAGCAGTTCTTC. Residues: CASGLAGAEQFF.

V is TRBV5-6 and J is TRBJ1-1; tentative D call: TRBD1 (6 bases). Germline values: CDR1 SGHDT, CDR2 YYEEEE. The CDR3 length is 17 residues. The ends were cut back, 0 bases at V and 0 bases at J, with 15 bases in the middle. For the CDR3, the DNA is TGTGCCAGCAGCTTGGTACCAGGGGCGGCATTGAACACTGAAGCTTTCTTT. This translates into CASSLVPGAALNTEAFF.